This T cell receptor (beta chain) was identified in a study of T cells in localized non-small cell lung cancer. Study-wide points: The greatest T cell clonality was found in uninvolved adjacent lung (higher than in tumor).

There are a few counts of this clone. Its antigen is still unknown. The data were produced by immunoSEQ multiplex PCR, yet TCRdb's version contains in-frame clones alone and is incomplete. The data hold 45,000 to 65,000 clones, with roughly 80% observed a single time. CDR1 and CDR2 from the germline V gene are SGHTA and FQGTGA. The length of the CDR3 is 15 residues. The V end lost 5 bases, the J end lost 4 bases, and 16 bases lay between the germline ends. Source: PBMCs, taken before any cancer treatment. The receptor was isolated from a woman aged 40 to 75 with stage II lung adenocarcinoma. The genes are TRBV7-3 and TRBJ2-3; TRBD1 is a possible D gene (6 bases). Written as DNA, the CDR3 is TGTGCCAGCAGCCTACAGGGCGGCGAGGCAGATACGCAGTATTTT. This translates into CASSLQGGEADTQYF.